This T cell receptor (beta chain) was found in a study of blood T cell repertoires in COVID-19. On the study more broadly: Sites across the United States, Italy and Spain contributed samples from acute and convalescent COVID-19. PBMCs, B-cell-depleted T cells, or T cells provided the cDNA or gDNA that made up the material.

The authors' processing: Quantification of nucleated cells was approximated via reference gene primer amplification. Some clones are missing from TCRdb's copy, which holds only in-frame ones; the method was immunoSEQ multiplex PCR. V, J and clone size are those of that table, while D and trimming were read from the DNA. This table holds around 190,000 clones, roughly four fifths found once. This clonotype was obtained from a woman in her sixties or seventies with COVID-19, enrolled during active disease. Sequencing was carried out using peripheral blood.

CDR3 coding DNA: TGTGCCAGCAGTTCGGGGATGGGCAATCAGCCCCAGCATTTT. This codes for CASSSGMGNQPQHF. The chain is built from TRBV6-5 and TRBJ1-5; D remains ambiguous. The CDR3 loop spans 14 amino acids. The V end lost 4 bases, the J end lost 2 bases, and 9 bases lay between the germline ends. Germline V gene data show CDR1 as MNHEY and CDR2 as SVGAGI.